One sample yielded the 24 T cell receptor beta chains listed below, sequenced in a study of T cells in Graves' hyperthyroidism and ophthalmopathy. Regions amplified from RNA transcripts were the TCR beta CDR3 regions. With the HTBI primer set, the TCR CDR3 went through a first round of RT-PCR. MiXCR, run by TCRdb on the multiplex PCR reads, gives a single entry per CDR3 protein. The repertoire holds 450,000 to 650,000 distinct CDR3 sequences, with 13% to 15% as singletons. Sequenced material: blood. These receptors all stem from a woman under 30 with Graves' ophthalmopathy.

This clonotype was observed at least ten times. In DNA form, the CDR3 reads TGTGCCAGCAGCTTAGACAGCCACGAGCAGTACTTC. It translates to CASSLDSHEQYF. The rearrangement joins TRBV7-8 to TRBJ2-7; D is unclear. CDR1 is SGHVS, CDR2 FQNEAQ, per germline. The CDR3 spans 12 residues. Trimming cost V 1 base and J 5 bases, with 6 bases left between them.

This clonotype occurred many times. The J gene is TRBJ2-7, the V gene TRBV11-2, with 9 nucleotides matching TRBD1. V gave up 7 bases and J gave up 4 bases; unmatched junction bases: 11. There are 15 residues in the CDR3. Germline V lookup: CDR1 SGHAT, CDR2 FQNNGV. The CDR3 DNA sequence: TGTGCCAGCACCACCACCGGGACAGGGAAATACGAGCAGTACTTC. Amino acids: CASTTTGTGKYEQYF.

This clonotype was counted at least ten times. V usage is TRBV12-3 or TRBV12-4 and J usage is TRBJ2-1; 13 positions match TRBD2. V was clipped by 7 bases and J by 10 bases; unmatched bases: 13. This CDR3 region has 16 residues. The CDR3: CASTPTGLAGESEQFF. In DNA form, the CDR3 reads TGTGCCAGCACCCCAACCGGACTAGCGGGAGAATCAGAGCAGTTCTTC.

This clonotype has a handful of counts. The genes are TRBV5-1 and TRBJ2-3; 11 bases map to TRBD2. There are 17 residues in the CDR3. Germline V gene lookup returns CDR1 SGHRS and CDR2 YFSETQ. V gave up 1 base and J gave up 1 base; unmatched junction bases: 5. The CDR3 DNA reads TGCGCCAGCAGCTTGTCGACTAGCGGGACCGGCACAGATACGCAGTATTTT. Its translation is CASSLSTSGTGTDTQYF.

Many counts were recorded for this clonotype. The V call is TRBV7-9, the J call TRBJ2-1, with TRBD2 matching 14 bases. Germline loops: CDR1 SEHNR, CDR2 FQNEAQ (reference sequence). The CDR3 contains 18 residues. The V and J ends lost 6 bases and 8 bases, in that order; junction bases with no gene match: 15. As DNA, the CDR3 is TGTGCCAGCAGTTCTACCCCGACTAGCGGGAGGGCCTGGGATGAGCAGTTCTTC. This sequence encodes CASSSTPTSGRAWDEQFF. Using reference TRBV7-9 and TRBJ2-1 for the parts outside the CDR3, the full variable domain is DTGVSQNPRHKITKRGQNVTFRCDPISEHNRLYWYRQTLGQGPEFLTYFQNEAQLEKSRLLSDRFSAERPKGSFSTLEIQRTEQGDSAMYLCASSSTPTSGRAWDEQFFGPGTRLTVL.

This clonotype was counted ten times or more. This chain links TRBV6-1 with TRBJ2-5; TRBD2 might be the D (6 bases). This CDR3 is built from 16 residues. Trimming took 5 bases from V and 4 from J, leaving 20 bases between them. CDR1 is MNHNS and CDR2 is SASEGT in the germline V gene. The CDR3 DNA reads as TGTGCCAGCAGTTTTCGACCGGGACTCAAGGGAGAGACCCAGTACTTC. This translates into CASSFRPGLKGETQYF.

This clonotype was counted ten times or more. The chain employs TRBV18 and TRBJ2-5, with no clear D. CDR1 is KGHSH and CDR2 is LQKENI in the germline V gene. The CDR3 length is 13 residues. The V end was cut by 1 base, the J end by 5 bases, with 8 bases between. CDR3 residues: CASSPLKKETQYF. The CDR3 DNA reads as TGTGCCAGCTCACCACTTAAGAAGGAGACCCAGTACTTC.

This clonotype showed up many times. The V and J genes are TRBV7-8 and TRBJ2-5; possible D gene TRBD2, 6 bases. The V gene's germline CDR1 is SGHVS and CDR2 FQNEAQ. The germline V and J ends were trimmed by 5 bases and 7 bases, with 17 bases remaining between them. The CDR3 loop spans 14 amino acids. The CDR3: CASSLPDYHGTQYF. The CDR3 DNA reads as TGTGCCAGCAGCCTCCCGGACTACCACGGGACCCAGTACTTC.

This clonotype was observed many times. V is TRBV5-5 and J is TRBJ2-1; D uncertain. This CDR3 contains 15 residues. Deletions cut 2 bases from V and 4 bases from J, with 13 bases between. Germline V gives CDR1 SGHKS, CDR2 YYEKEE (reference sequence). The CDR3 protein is CASSFFGEAYNEQFF. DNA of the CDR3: TGTGCCAGCAGCTTCTTCGGAGAGGCTTACAATGAGCAGTTCTTC.

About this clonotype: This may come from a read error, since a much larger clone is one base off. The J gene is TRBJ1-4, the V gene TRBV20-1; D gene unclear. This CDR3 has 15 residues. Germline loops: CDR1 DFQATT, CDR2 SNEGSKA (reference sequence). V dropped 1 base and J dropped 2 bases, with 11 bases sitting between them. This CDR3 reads CSARGSGSTNEKLFF. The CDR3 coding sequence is TGCAGTGCTAGAGGTAGTGGTTCTACTAATGAAAAACTGTTTTTT.

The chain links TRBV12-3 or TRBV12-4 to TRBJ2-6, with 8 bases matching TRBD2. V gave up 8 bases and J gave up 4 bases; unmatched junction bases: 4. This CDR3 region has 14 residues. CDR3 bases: TGTGCCAGCGGGCGGGGGGCAGGGGCCAACGTCCTGACTTTC. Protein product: CASGRGAGANVLTF.

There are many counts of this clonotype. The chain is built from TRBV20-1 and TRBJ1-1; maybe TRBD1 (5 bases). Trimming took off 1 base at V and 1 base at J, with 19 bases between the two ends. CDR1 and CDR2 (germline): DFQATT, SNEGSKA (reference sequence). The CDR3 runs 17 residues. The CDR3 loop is CSARGYLGLPRNTEAFF. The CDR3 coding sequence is TGCAGTGCTAGAGGCTATTTGGGGCTGCCGAGGAACACTGAAGCTTTCTTT.

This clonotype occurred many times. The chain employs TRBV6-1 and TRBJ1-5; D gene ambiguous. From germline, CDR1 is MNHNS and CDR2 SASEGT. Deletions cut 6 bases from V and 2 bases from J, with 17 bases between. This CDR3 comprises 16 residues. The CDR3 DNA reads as TGTGCCAGCAGAAGACGAAGGTCCGGGGGCAATCAGCCCCAGCATTTT. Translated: CASRRRRSGGNQPQHF.

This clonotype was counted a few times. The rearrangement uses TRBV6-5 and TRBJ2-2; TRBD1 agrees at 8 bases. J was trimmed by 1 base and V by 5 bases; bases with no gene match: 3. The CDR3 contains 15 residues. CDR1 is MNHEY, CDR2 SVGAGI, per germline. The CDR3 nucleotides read TGTGCCAGCAGTCTACAGGGGGTGAACACCGGGGAGCTGTTTTTT. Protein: CASSLQGVNTGELFF.

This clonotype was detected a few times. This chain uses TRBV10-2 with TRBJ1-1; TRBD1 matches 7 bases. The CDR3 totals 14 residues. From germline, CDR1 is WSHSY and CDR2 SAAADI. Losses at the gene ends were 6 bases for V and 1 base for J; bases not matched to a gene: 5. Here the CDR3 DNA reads TGCGCCAGCAGACCGGGACAGACGAACACTGAAGCTTTCTTT. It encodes CASRPGQTNTEAFF.

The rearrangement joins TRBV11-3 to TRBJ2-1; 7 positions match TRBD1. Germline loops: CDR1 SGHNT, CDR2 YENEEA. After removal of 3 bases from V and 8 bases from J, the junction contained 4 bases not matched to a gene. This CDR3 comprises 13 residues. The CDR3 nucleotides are TGTGCCAGCAGCTTCCGAGGGGGCTATGAGCAGTTCTTC. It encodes CASSFRGGYEQFF.

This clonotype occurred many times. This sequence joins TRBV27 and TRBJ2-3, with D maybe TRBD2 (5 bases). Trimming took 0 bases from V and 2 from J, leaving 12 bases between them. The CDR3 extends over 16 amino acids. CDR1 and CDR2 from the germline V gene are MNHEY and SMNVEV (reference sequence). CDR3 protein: CASSLSRERYTDTQYF. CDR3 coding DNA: TGTGCCAGCAGTTTATCGAGGGAGCGGTACACAGATACGCAGTATTTT.

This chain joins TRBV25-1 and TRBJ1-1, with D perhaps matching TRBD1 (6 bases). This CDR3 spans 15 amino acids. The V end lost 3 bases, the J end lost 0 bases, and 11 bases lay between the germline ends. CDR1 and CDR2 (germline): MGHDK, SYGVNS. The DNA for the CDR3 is TGTGCCAGCAGTGAGCAACAGGGTGTGAACACTGAAGCTTTCTTT. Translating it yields CASSEQQGVNTEAFF.

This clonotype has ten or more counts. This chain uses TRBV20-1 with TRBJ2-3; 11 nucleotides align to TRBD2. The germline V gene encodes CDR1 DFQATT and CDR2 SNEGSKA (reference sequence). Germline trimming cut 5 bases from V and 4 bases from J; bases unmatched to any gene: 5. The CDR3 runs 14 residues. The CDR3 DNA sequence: TGCAGTGCTGGGATAGCGGGAGGGGCAGATACGCAGTATTTT. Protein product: CSAGIAGGADTQYF.

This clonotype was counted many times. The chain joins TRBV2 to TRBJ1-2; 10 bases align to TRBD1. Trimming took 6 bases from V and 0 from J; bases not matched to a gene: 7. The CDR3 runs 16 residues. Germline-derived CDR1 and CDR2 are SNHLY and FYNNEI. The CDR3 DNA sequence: TGTGCCAGCAGGGGGACAGGGGTTGAGACTAACTATGGCTACACCTTC. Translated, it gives CASRGTGVETNYGYTF.

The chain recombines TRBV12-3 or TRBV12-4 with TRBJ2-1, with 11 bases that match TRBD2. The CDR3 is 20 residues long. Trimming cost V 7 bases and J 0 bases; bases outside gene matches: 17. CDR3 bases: TGTGCCAGCAACCCGGGAGGACTAGCGGGTATATTTAGCTCCTACAATGAGCAGTTCTTC. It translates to CASNPGGLAGIFSSYNEQFF.

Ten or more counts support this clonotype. The CDR3 spells CASGTVTSSSYEQYF. For the CDR3, the DNA is TGTGCCAGTGGTACAGTTACGTCCAGCTCCTACGAGCAGTACTTC. The genes are TRBV19 and TRBJ2-7; D not certain. Germline V gene lookup returns CDR1 LNHDA and CDR2 SQIVND (reference sequence). V lost 8 bases, J lost 0 bases, and 17 bases lay in between. The CDR3 loop spans 15 amino acids. Combining the CDR3 with reference TRBV19 and TRBJ2-7 gives the whole variable domain DGGITQSPKYLFRKEGQNVTLSCEQNLNHDAMYWYRQDPGQGLRLIYYSQIVNDFQKGDIAEGYSVSREKKESFPLTVTSAQKNPTAFYLCASGTVTSSSYEQYFGPGTRLTVT.

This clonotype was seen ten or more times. The CDR3 DNA sequence: TGTGCCAGCAGCTTGGACATGGAAGAGACCCAGTACTTC. Translated, it gives CASSLDMEETQYF. The chain combines TRBV5-8 with TRBJ2-5; D is undetermined. Trimming cost V 0 bases and J 3 bases, with 6 bases left between them. Looked up from germline, CDR1 is SGHTS and CDR2 is YDEGEE. This CDR3 spans 13 amino acids.

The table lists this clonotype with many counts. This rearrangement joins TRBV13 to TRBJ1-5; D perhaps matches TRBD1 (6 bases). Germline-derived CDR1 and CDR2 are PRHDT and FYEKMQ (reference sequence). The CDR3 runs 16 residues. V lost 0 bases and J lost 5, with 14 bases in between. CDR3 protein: CASSLGLQGRYQPQHF. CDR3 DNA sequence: TGTGCCAGCAGCTTAGGCCTCCAGGGGCGATATCAGCCCCAGCATTTT.